Listed below are T cell receptor beta chains from one sample, sequenced in a study of beta chain features in type 1 diabetes. The protocol was immunoSEQ multiplex PCR, while the TCRdb copy is restricted to in-frame clones and leaves out a portion. This table holds fewer than 900,000 clones, 15% to 20% found once. The specimen was naive CD4+ T cells from blood. The receptors shown here come from a woman under 30 in good health. Both conserved end residues are part of each CDR3. A D gene is named only where the DNA matches it firmly. Rows give clone size only sometimes, using once, few, many, or a class for an expanded clone.

>TRBV29-1|-|TRBJ2-3|-
TGCAGCGTTGAGGGACTCGACACAGATACGCAGTATTTT
CSVEGLDTDTQYF
>TRBV29-1|few|TRBJ2-1|-
TGCAGGCGTACCAAATCGAACAATGAGCAGTTCTTC
CRRTKSNNEQFF
>TRBV6-1|-|TRBJ2-6|-
TGTGCCAGCAGGGACTCTGGGGCCAACGTCCTGACTTTC
CASRDSGANVLTF
>TRBV5-1|-|TRBJ1-5|-
TGCGCCAGCAGCTTGGAGGAACGGGGACCCCAGCATTTT
CASSLEERGPQHF
>TRBV9|-|TRBJ2-7|-
TGTGCCAGCAGCGTAGGCCCCAAAAGTGGGGGCGAGCAGTACTTC
CASSVGPKSGGEQYF
>TRBV21-1|-|TRBJ2-3|-
TGTGCCAGCAGCAATTCCGACAGTTCAGATACGCAGTATTTT
CASSNSDSSDTQYF
>TRBV6-5|-|TRBJ2-1|-
TGTGCCAGCAGTTACCGAATTGACAGCAATGAGCAGTTCTTC
CASSYRIDSNEQFF
>TRBV28|few|TRBJ1-4|TRBD1
TGTGCCAGCAGCCCGACCAACAGGGGGGGAAAACTGTTTTTT
CASSPTNRGGKLFF
>TRBV7-2|once|TRBJ2-7|-
TGTGCCAGCAGCCTCGGATTCTACGAGCAGTACTTC
CASSLGFYEQYF
>TRBV19|-|TRBJ2-1|-
TGTGCCAGTACCAACCAAGGACCCGGCCTCGGGGAGCAGTTCTTC
CASTNQGPGLGEQFF
>TRBV28|-|TRBJ2-1|-
TGTGCCAGCAGTTTAGGGGCGTACGAGCAGTTCTTC
CASSLGAYEQFF
>TRBV7-2|few|TRBJ2-1|-
TGTGCCAGCACCGCGTCCCTCGACGGGATCCAGAGCTCCTACAATGAGCAGTTCTTC
CASTASLDGIQSSYNEQFF
>TRBV19|-|TRBJ2-5|-
TGTGCCAGTAGCGGGAGTTCGAGAGAGACCCAGTACTTC
CASSGSSRETQYF
>TRBV21-1|few|TRBJ2-3|-
TGTGCCAGCAGCAAAGGGGAAGACAGGACCCCGGGCACAGATACGCAGTATTTT
CASSKGEDRTPGTDTQYF
>TRBV2|-|TRBJ2-3|TRBD2
TGTGCCAGCAGTGAACTAGCGGGAGGGCCGGTTACGCAGTATTTT
CASSELAGGPVTQYF
>TRBV7-7|few|TRBJ2-2|-
TGTGCTAGCAGATCGGCGGGGACCGGGGAGCTGTTTTTT
CASRSAGTGELFF
>TRBV18|-|TRBJ1-3|-
TGTGCCAGCTCACCAATGGCCGGCCGCTTCTCTGGAAACACCATATATTTT
CASSPMAGRFSGNTIYF
>TRBV4-2|few|TRBJ1-5|-
TGTGCCAGCAGCCGGGGGGACGGCCCTAGGAGCAATCAGCCCCAGCATTTT
CASSRGDGPRSNQPQHF
>TRBV5-6|-|TRBJ1-2|-
TGTGCCAGCAGCAGGACAGCTGCGGGCTACACCTTC
CASSRTAAGYTF
>TRBV16|-|TRBJ1-2|-
TGTGCCAGCAGCCAATCCCCAGGGAGGGGCTACACCTTC
CASSQSPGRGYTF
>TRBV5-1|-|TRBJ2-1|-
TGCGCCAGCAGAGGTAGGGAGTCCGGCGATGAGCAGTTCTTC
CASRGRESGDEQFF
>TRBV5-4|-|TRBJ1-3|-
TGTGCCAGCAGGGTCATGGGCGACCTCACCTCTGGAAACACCATATATTTT
CASRVMGDLTSGNTIYF
>TRBV5-6|few|TRBJ1-1|-
TGTGCCAGCAGCACTATCGACAGACCGAACACTGAAGCTTTCTTT
CASSTIDRPNTEAFF
>TRBV7-9|-|TRBJ2-5|TRBD2
TGTGCCAGCAGCTTGTTTAGCGGGCAAGAGACCCAGTACTTC
CASSLFSGQETQYF
>TRBV14|-|TRBJ2-1|TRBD2
TGTGCCAGCAGCCGAGCGGGAACGGTCTACAATGAGCAGTTCTTC
CASSRAGTVYNEQFF
>TRBV5-4|-|TRBJ2-7|-
TGTGCCAGCGGCCTTCTCTTAGGGGGGTCGGAAGAGCAGTACTTC
CASGLLLGGSEEQYF
>TRBV27|few|TRBJ2-3|-
TGTGCCAGCAGTTCCAGATTCACAGATACGCAGTATTTT
CASSSRFTDTQYF
>TRBV23-1|few|TRBJ2-5|-
TGCGCCAGCAGTCGGGTGACCCAGTACTTC
CASSRVTQYF
>TRBV7-9|few|TRBJ2-2|-
TGTGCCAGCAGCCCCAGCGGCGGGACCGCGAACACCGGGGAGCTGTTTTTT
CASSPSGGTANTGELFF
>TRBV5-4|few|TRBJ2-5|-
TGTGCCAGCAGCTCCCCGGACTACCAAGAGACCCAGTACTTC
CASSSPDYQETQYF
>TRBV5-1|-|TRBJ2-1|TRBD2
TGCGCCAGCAGCTTGGGTCCCGGCGGGAGACTTGATGAGCAGTTCTTC
CASSLGPGGRLDEQFF
>TRBV6-5|few|TRBJ2-5|-
TGTGCCAGCAGTTACCGGCCCCGGGTGGAGACCCAGTACTTC
CASSYRPRVETQYF
>TRBV7-2|-|TRBJ1-2|TRBD1
TGTGCCAGCAGCGCATCCGGGACAGGGTCCCTCGCAAACTATGGCTACACCTTC
CASSASGTGSLANYGYTF
>TRBV7-6|-|TRBJ2-1|TRBD2
TGTGCCAGCAGCCCCCGGACTAGAGGGAAGCACAATGAGCAGTTCTTC
CASSPRTRGKHNEQFF
>TRBV10-3|few|TRBJ2-1|TRBD2
TGTGCCATCAGGGCGGGACTAGCGGGCAATGAGCAGTTCTTC
CAIRAGLAGNEQFF
>TRBV18|-|TRBJ2-5|-
TGTGCCAGCTCACCACGGGGGTCGCAAGAGACCCAGTACTTC
CASSPRGSQETQYF
>TRBV7-6|few|TRBJ2-2|TRBD2
TGTGCCAGCAGCTTGGGCGGGAGCCACGCCGGGGAGCTGTTTTTT
CASSLGGSHAGELFF
>TRBV7-2|-|TRBJ2-2|-
TGTGCCAGCAGCCCTTACCCGGACAGGGTGACTAGCCCCAGGGAGCTGTTTTTT
CASSPYPDRVTSPRELFF
>TRBV4-2|-|TRBJ2-7|-
TGTGCCAGCAGCCAAGATGGAGGGGTGCCCGGCGAGCAGTACTTC
CASSQDGGVPGEQYF
>TRBV4-3|few|TRBJ1-2|-
TGCGCCAGCAGCCAAGATAGACGGTCCTTTAACTATGGCTACACCTTC
CASSQDRRSFNYGYTF
>TRBV28|-|TRBJ2-1|-
TGTGCCAGCAGTTCAGCCTCCCTAGTTAGGCAGTTCTTC
CASSSASLVRQFF
>TRBV13|-|TRBJ2-3|TRBD2
TGTGCCAGCAGCTCCCTTGGGACTAGCGGGATTACGCAGTATTTT
CASSSLGTSGITQYF
>TRBV9|few|TRBJ2-3|TRBD2
TGTGCCAGCAGCGCGATAGCGGGAGGGACTAAAGATACGCAGTATTTT
CASSAIAGGTKDTQYF
>TRBV5-6|few|TRBJ2-7|-
TGTGCCAGCAGCCCCCCGTCTTCAGGCGAGCAGTACTTC
CASSPPSSGEQYF
>TRBV11-2|few|TRBJ2-7|-
TGTGCCAGCAGCTTAATCCAAAATAGCAGGAGCGAGCAGTACTTC
CASSLIQNSRSEQYF
>TRBV5-6|-|TRBJ2-7|-
TGTGCCAGCAGCCCGAACCAGGTCGAGCAGTACTTC
CASSPNQVEQYF
>TRBV9|-|TRBJ2-1|TRBD2
TGTGCCAGCAGCCCGGATAAGACTAGCGGGAGGGCCTTGAATGAGCAGTTCTTC
CASSPDKTSGRALNEQFF
>TRBV5-1|few|TRBJ2-5|-
TGCGCCAGCAGCTTAAGTAGGACGGAGACCCAGTACTTC
CASSLSRTETQYF
>TRBV5-1|-|TRBJ2-1|-
TGCGCCAGTACGACTAGCTACAATGAGCAGTTCTTC
CASTTSYNEQFF
>TRBV13|-|TRBJ2-3|TRBD1
TGTGCCAGCAGCTTTCCGTCCGGGACAGGAGACACAGATACGCAGTATTTT
CASSFPSGTGDTDTQYF
>TRBV6-6|-|TRBJ2-5|-
TGTGCCAGCAGTTACGCCCTAACGGAAGAGACCCAGTACTTC
CASSYALTEETQYF
>TRBV6-6|few|TRBJ2-7|-
TGTGCCAGCACCGACGTATACGGAGGATACGAGCAGTACTTC
CASTDVYGGYEQYF
>TRBV23-1|few|TRBJ2-7|TRBD1
TGCGCCAGCAGTCAATCTAACCGGGACAGGGTCTCCTACGAGCAGTACTTC
CASSQSNRDRVSYEQYF
>TRBV6-6|-|TRBJ1-2|-
TGTGCCAGCAGCTACCCCAATAACTATGGCTACACCTTC
CASSYPNNYGYTF
>TRBV4-2|few|TRBJ2-7|-
TGTGCCAGCAGCCATCCCCGGACTCAGGGGTCCTACGAGCAGTACTTC
CASSHPRTQGSYEQYF
>TRBV9|-|TRBJ2-1|TRBD2
TGTGCCAGCAGCGCACCCGGGGCCGGACTAGATCGGTTGAATGAGCAGTTCTTC
CASSAPGAGLDRLNEQFF
>TRBV7-2|few|TRBJ2-3|-
TGTGCCAGCTGTATCGGGGTTACCACAGATACGCAGTATTTT
CASCIGVTTDTQYF
>TRBV7-9|-|TRBJ1-2|-
TGTGCCAGCAGCGCCCGGACAGTCAATAACTATGGCTACACCTTC
CASSARTVNNYGYTF